The source of this T cell receptor beta chain is a study of beta chain features in type 1 diabetes. Across the whole study: Comparable age, gender and cell yields were observed in patients relative to healthy donors. The samples had 90 million to 130 million sorted cells examined in all. Findings and limits, study-wide: When Type 1 diabetes patients were examined, their TCRB CDR3s proved moderately but significantly shorter in all four CD4+ subsets. The VDJ junctions of type 1 diabetes patients carried fewer insertions and more deletions.

As every portion of the isolated RNA was reverse transcribed, the sequencing read expressed TCRB transcripts. Libraries were prepared by immunoSEQ multiplex PCR; TCRdb keeps only in-frame clonotypes and omits some of them. The table lists about 150,000 clones, approximately 9% of them singletons. V was cut by 1 base and J by 9 bases, with 8 bases left in between. The CDR3 is 12 amino acids. Germline V CDR1 and CDR2: SGHTA, FQGNSA. This clone was counted many times. Its antigen is not identified. The sample taken for sequencing was central memory CD4+ T cells from blood. This TCR came from a woman in her late teens or twenties in good health. J is TRBJ2-3 and V is TRBV7-2; TRBD2 is a possible D gene (6 bases). In DNA form, the CDR3 reads TGTGCCAGCAGCTTAGAACGGGGGACGCAGTATTTT. The encoded protein is CASSLERGTQYF.